This TCR beta chain was recorded in a study of control samples from healthy donors and cancer patients. This clone was seen just once. Per germline, CDR1 SGHKS and CDR2 YYEKEE (reference sequence). Unmatched junction bases numbered 12, after V lost 3 bases and J lost 8 bases. CDR3 length: 15 residues. This table comes from immunoSEQ multiplex PCR, and its TCRdb copy is limited to in-frame clones, with some not included. The sample records about 220,000 clones, roughly 94% being singletons. The V call is TRBV5-5, the J call TRBJ1-1; 8 positions agree with TRBD1. The sample was blood. This receptor was identified in a man aged 50 to 59 in good health. For the CDR3, the DNA is TGTGCCAGCAGCTCGCATTCCCGGGACAGGTTCGAAGCTTTCTTT. Translating gives CASSSHSRDRFEAFF.